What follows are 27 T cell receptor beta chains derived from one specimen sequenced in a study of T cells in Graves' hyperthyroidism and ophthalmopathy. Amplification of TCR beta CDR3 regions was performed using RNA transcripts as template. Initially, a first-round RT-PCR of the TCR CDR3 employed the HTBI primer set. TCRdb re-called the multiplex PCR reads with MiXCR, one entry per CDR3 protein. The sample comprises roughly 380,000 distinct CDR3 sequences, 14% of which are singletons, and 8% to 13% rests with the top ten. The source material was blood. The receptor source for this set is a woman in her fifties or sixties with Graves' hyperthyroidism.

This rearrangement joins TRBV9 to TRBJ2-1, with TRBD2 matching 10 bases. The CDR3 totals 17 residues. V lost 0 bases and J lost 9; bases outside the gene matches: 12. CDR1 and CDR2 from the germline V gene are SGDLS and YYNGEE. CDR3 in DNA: TGTGCCAGCAGCGTAGAGGCTAGCGGGAGTCTATTGGGTGAGCAGTTCTTC. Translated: CASSVEASGSLLGEQFF.

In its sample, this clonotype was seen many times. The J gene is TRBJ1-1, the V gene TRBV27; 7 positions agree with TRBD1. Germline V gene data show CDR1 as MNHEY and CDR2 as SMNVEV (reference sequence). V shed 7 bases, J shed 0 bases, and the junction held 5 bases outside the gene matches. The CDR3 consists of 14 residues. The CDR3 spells CASKDRALNTEAFF. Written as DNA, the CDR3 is TGTGCCAGCAAAGACAGGGCCCTGAACACTGAAGCTTTCTTT.

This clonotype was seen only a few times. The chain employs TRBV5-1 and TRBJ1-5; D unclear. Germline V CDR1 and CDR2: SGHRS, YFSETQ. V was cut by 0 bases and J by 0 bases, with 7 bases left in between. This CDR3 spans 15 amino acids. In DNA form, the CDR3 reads TGCGCCAGCAGCTTGGGTTGGGATAGCAATCAGCCCCAGCATTTT. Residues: CASSLGWDSNQPQHF.

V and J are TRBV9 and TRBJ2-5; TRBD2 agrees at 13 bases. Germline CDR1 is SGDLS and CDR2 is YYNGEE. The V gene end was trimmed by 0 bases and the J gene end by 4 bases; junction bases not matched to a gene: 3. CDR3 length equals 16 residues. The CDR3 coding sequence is TGTGCCAGCAGCGTAGGACTAGCGGGAGGAGGAGAGACCCAGTACTTC. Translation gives CASSVGLAGGGETQYF.

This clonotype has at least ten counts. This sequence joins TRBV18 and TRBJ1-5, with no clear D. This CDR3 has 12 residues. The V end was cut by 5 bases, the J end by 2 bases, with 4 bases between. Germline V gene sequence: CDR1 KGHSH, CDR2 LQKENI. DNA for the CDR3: TGTGCCAGCTCAGGACGCAATCAGCCCCAGCATTTT. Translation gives CASSGRNQPQHF.

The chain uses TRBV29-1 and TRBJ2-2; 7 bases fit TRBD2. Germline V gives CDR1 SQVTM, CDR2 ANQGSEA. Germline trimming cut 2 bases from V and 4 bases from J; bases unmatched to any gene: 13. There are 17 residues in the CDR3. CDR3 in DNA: TGCAGCGTTGAAATTTATGGGAGGGGAAGGAGCACCGGGGAGCTGTTTTTT. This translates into CSVEIYGRGRSTGELFF.

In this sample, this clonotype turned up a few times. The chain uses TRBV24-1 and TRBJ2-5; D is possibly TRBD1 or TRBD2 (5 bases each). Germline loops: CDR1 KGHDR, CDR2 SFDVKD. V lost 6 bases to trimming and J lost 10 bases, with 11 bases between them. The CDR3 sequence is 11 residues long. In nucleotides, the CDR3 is TGTGCCACCAGTTCCGGGACGGGCCAGTACTTC. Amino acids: CATSSGTGQYF.

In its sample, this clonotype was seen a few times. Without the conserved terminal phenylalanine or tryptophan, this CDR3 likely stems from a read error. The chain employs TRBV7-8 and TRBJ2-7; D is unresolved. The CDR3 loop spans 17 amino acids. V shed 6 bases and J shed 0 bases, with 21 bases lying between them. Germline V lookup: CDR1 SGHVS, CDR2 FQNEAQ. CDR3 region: CASSTKWFVGYSYEQYS. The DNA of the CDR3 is TGTGCCAGCAGTACCAAGTGGTTCGTCGGTTACTCCTACGAGCAGTACTCC.

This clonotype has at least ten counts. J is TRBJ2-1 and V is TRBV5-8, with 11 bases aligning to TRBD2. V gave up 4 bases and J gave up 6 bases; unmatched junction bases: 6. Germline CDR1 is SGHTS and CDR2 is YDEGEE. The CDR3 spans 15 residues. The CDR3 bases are TGTGCCAGCAGCGACGTTCTAGCGGGAGGCAATGAGCAGTTCTTC. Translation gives CASSDVLAGGNEQFF.

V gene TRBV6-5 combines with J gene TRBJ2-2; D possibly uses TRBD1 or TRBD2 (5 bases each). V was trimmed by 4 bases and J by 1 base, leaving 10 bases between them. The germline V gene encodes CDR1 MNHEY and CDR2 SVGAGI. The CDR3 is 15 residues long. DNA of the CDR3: TGTGCCAGCAGTTCTGTGAGGGGGAACACCGGGGAGCTGTTTTTT. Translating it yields CASSSVRGNTGELFF.

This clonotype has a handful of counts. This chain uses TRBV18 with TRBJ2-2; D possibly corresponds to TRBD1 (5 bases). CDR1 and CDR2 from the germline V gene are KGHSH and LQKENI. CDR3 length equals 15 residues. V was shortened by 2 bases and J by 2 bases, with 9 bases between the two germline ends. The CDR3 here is CASSPVGVNTGELFF. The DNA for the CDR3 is TGTGCCAGCTCACCAGTAGGGGTAAACACCGGGGAGCTGTTTTTT.

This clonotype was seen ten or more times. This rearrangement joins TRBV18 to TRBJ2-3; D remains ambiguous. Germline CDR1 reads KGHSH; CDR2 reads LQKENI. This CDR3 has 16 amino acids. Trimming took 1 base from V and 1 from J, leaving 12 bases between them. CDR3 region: CASSPLLGVGTDTQYF. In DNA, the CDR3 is TGTGCCAGCTCACCACTCTTGGGTGTTGGCACAGATACGCAGTATTTT.

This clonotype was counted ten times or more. The CDR3 here is CAWTRIPGAYEQYF. Here the CDR3 DNA reads TGTGCCTGGACCCGTATACCAGGGGCCTACGAGCAGTACTTC. The chain recombines TRBV30 with TRBJ2-7, with D possibly matching TRBD1 (6 bases). CDR1 and CDR2 (germline): GTSNPN, SVGIG (reference sequence). The CDR3 is 14 residues long. Trimming removed 4 bases at V and 2 bases at J, with 15 bases between.

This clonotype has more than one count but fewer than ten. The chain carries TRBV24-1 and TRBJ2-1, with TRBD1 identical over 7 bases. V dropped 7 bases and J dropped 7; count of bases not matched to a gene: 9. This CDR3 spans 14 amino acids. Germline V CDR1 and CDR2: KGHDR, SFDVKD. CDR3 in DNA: TGTGCCACCAGCGACAGGGTTGGGGTGAATGAGCAGTTCTTC. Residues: CATSDRVGVNEQFF.

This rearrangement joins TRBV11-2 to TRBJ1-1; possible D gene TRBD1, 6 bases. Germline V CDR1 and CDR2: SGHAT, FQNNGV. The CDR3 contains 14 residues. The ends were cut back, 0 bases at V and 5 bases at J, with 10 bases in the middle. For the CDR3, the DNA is TGTGCCAGCAGCTTAGATACAGGGTATACTGAAGCTTTCTTT. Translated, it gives CASSLDTGYTEAFF.

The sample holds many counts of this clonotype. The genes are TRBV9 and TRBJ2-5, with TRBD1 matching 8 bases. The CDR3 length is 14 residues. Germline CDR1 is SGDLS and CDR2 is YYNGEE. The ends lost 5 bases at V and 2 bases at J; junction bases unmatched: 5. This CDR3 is CASSGGQGQETQYF. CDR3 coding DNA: TGTGCCAGCAGTGGCGGACAGGGACAAGAGACCCAGTACTTC. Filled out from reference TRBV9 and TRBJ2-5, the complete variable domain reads DSGVTQTPKHLITATGQRVTLRCSPRSGDLSVYWYQQSLDQGLQFLIQYYNGEERAKGNILERFSAQQFPDLHSELNLSSLELGDSALYFCASSGGQGQETQYFGPGTRLLVL.

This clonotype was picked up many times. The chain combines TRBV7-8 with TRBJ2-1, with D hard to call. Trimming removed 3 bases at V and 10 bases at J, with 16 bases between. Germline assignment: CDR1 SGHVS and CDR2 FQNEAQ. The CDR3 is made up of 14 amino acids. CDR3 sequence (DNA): TGTGCCAGCAGCTTGGGAAAAATGCCGCTAGAGCAGTTCTTC. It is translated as CASSLGKMPLEQFF.

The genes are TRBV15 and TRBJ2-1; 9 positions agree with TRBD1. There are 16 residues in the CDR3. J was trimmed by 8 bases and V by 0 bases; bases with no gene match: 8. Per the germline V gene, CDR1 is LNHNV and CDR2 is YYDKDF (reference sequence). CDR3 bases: TGTGCCACCAGCAGAGATCCGGACAGGGGTTCCCATGAGCAGTTCTTC. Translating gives CATSRDPDRGSHEQFF.

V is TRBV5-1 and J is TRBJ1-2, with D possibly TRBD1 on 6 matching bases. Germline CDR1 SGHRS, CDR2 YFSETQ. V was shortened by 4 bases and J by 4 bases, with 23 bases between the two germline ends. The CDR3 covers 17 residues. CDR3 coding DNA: TGCGCCAGCAGCCTAAGGTTACAGGGAGTATCTGGCTATGGCTACACCTTC. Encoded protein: CASSLRLQGVSGYGYTF.

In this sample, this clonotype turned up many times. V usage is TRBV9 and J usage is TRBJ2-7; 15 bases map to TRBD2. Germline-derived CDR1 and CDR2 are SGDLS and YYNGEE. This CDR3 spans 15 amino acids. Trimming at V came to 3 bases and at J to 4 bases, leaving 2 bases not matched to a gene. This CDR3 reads CASSGGLAGGYEQYF. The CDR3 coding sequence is TGTGCCAGCAGCGGAGGACTAGCGGGAGGGTACGAGCAGTACTTC.

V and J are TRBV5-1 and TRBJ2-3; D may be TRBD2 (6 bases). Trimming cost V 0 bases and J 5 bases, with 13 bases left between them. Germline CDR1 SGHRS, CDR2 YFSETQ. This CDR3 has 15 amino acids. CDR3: CASSLDGSTGDTQYF. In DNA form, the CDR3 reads TGCGCCAGCAGCTTGGACGGGAGCACGGGAGATACGCAGTATTTT.

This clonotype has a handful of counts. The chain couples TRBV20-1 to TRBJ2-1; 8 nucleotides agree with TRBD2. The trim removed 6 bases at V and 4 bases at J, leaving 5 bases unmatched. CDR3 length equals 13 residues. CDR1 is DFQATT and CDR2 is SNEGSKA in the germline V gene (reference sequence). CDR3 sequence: CSAVAGSYNEQFF. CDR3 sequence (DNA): TGCAGTGCCGTAGCGGGATCGTACAATGAGCAGTTCTTC.

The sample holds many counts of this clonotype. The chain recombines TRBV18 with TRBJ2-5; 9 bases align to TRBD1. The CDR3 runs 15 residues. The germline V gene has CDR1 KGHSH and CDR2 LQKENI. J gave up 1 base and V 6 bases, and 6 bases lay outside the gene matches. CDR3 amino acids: CASSHRDRVQETQYF. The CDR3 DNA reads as TGTGCCAGCTCTCACCGGGACAGGGTCCAAGAGACCCAGTACTTC.

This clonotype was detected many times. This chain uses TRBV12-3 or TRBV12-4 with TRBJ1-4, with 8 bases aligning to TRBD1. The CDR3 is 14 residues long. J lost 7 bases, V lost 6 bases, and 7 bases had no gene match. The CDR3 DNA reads TGTGCCAGCAGCCGAGGACAGGGTAGTGAAAAACTGTTTTTT. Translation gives CASSRGQGSEKLFF.

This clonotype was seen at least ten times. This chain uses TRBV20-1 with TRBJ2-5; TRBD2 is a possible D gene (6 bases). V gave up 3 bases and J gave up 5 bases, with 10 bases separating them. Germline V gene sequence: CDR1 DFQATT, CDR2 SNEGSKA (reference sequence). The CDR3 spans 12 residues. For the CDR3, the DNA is TGCAGTGCTAGCGGGAGCGGGGAGACCCAGTACTTC. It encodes CSASGSGETQYF.

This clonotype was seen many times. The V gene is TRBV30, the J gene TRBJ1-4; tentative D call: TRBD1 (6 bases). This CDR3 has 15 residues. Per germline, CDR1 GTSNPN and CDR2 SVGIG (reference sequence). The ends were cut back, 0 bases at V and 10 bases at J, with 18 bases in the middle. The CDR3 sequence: CAWSVTTGWEVKLFF. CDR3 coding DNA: TGTGCCTGGAGTGTGACGACAGGATGGGAGGTAAAACTGTTTTTT. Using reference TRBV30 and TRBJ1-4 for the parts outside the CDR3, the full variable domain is SQTIHQWPATLVQPVGSPLSLECTVEGTSNPNLYWYRQAAGRGLQLLFYSVGIGQISSEVPQNLSASRPQDRQFILSSKKLLLSDSGFYLCAWSVTTGWEVKLFFGSGTQLSVL.

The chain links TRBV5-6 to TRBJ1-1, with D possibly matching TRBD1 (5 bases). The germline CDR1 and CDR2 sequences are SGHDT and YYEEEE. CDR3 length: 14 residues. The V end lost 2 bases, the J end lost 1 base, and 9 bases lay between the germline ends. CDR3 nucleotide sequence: TGTGCCAGCAGCTTTAGGCAGGGGAACACTGAAGCTTTCTTT. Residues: CASSFRQGNTEAFF.